These 12 T cell receptor beta chains originate from one sample sequenced in a study of CD4 T cells in relation to SARS-CoV-2 and coronaviruses. Unexposed donor CD4+ T cells date from about 2011-2018, before the COVID-19 pandemic. Isolation of CD4+ T cells took place after about 10 days in culture. Method: immunoSEQ multiplex PCR; TCRdb's copy keeps in-frame clones and lacks some. The table lists 24,000 or so clones, 65% to 80% of them singletons, with about 14% in the top ten. Their antigen targets remain unknown. Sequencing was carried out using CD4+ T cells from PBMCs, cultured in vitro. The receptors derive from a human donor in good health.

The chain carries TRBV3-1 (or the pseudogene TRBV3-2) and TRBJ2-3; TRBD1 might be the D (5 bases). Trimming shortened V by 2 bases and J by 2 bases, and 17 bases separated the two germline ends. This CDR3 is 17 amino acids long. Germline V gene data show CDR1 as LGHDT and CDR2 as YNNKEL (reference sequence). CDR3 DNA: TGTGCCAGCAGCCAAATTTCCCAGGGATCCCACACAGATACGCAGTATTTT. Amino acids: CASSQISQGSHTDTQYF.

The chain couples TRBV19 to TRBJ2-5, with unresolved D. Trimming stripped 4 bases from V and 5 bases from J, with 11 bases between. Germline V gene lookup returns CDR1 LNHDA and CDR2 SQIVND (reference sequence). The CDR3 totals 13 residues. The DNA for the CDR3 is TGTGCCAGTAGTACGAGACGTCATGAGACCCAGTACTTC. Amino acids: CASSTRRHETQYF.

The CDR3 loop reads CASSLAVREKLFF. The CDR3 DNA reads as TGTGCCAGCAGCTTAGCAGTACGCGAAAAACTGTTTTTT. The J gene is TRBJ1-4, the V gene TRBV11-2; D remains ambiguous. Trimming took off 1 base at V and 8 bases at J, with 8 bases between the two ends. Germline V lookup: CDR1 SGHAT, CDR2 FQNNGV. The CDR3 totals 13 residues.

This chain links TRBV19 with TRBJ2-3, with D possibly being TRBD2 (6 bases). V was trimmed by 6 bases and J by 0 bases, leaving 16 bases between them. Germline V gene sequence: CDR1 LNHDA, CDR2 SQIVND (reference sequence). The CDR3 sequence is 16 residues long. CDR3 protein: CASSPRASASTDTQYF. The CDR3 DNA reads TGTGCCAGTAGCCCGCGGGCTAGCGCTAGCACAGATACGCAGTATTTT.

This chain uses TRBV29-1 with TRBJ2-3, with D perhaps matching TRBD1 or TRBD2 (5 bases each). CDR1 is SQVTM, CDR2 ANQGSEA, per germline. CDR3 size: 19 residues. Trimming took off 2 bases at V and 2 bases at J, with 26 bases between the two ends. The CDR3 reads CSVEPPSAGTVLYTDTQYF. For the CDR3, the DNA is TGCAGCGTTGAACCGCCCTCTGCCGGGACGGTCCTCTACACAGATACGCAGTATTTT.

The chain employs TRBV11-3 and TRBJ2-2; D is perhaps TRBD2 (6 bases). The CDR3 spans 16 residues. Germline CDR1 reads SGHNT; CDR2 reads YENEEA. Trimming left V 5 bases short and J 0 bases short, with 13 bases between. CDR3 sequence (DNA): TGTGCCAGCAGCCGGGAGAGGGGCGCGAACACCGGGGAGCTGTTTTTT. It is translated as CASSRERGANTGELFF.

This clone turned up a few times. The junction and the germline gene differ at one end; a read error may be behind it. This chain connects TRBV6-2 or TRBV6-3 to TRBJ2-7; D not resolved. The CDR3 is made up of 11 amino acids. Germline V gene sequence: CDR1 MNHEY, CDR2 SVGEGT. CDR3: CASSNSYEQYF. CDR3 nucleotides: TGTGCCAGCAGTAACTCCTACGAGCAGTACTTC.

The rearrangement uses TRBV20-1 and TRBJ1-1, with D hard to call. There are 13 residues in the CDR3. Trimming took 3 bases from V and 6 from J, leaving 14 bases between them. Germline-derived CDR1 and CDR2 are DFQATT and SNEGSKA (reference sequence). CDR3 in DNA: TGCAGTGCTAGTTCGGGTGACGGGGCTGAAGCTTTCTTT. This sequence encodes CSASSGDGAEAFF.

V usage is TRBV5-1 and J usage is TRBJ2-2; 8 bases line up with TRBD2. The CDR3 covers 14 residues. With 4 bases clipped from V and 4 bases from J, the junction kept 3 bases outside the gene matches. CDR1 SGHRS and CDR2 YFSETQ come from the germline V gene. The CDR3 nucleotides read TGCGCCAGCAGCCCCGGGAGGGGCACCGGGGAGCTGTTTTTT. Translation gives CASSPGRGTGELFF.

The chain has TRBV12-5 and TRBJ1-6, with D uncertain. The CDR3 is 17 residues long. V dropped 6 bases and J dropped 0 bases, with 15 bases sitting between them. Germline V lookup: CDR1 LGHNT, CDR2 FRNRAP. The DNA of the CDR3 is TGTGCTAGTGGGGGGAGTGGGCCTATCTCCTATAATTCACCCCTCCACTTT. It encodes CASGGSGPISYNSPLHF. Combining the CDR3 with reference TRBV12-5 and TRBJ1-6 gives the whole variable domain DARVTQTPRHKVTEMGQEVTMRCQPILGHNTVFWYRQTMMQGLELLAYFRNRAPLDDSGMPKDRFSAEMPDATLATLKIQPSEPRDSAVYFCASGGSGPISYNSPLHFGNGTRLTVT.

The chain couples TRBV19 to TRBJ2-5; tentative D call: TRBD1 (5 bases). The CDR3 has 14 amino acids. Germline V gene lookup returns CDR1 LNHDA and CDR2 SQIVND (reference sequence). V was shortened by 5 bases and J by 5 bases, with 15 bases between the two germline ends. CDR3 sequence: CASSVRAAGETQYF. The CDR3 bases are TGTGCCAGTAGTGTCAGGGCCGCTGGGGAGACCCAGTACTTC.

The chain is built from TRBV3-1 (or the pseudogene TRBV3-2) and TRBJ2-3, with 8 bases aligning to TRBD1. The germline CDR1 and CDR2 sequences are LGHDT and YNNKEL (reference sequence). The CDR3 loop spans 15 amino acids. V gave up 4 bases and J gave up 2 bases; unmatched junction bases: 5. CDR3 sequence: CASSLQTGATDTQYF. CDR3 bases: TGTGCCAGCAGCCTCCAGACAGGGGCCACAGATACGCAGTATTTT.